The 25 T cell receptor beta chains in this list originate from one sample, sequenced in a study of graft-versus-host responses after intestinal transplantation. Assay: immunoSEQ multiplex PCR; the TCRdb copy retains only in-frame clones and omits some. Among some 13,000 clones listed, over 70% were seen once. The source was PBMCs, collected around 120 days after transplant. The receptors originated from a human patient who received an intestinal transplant, so some T cells may come from the graft donor.

CDR3 sequence (DNA): TGTGCCAGCAGTTCCCTCACGGGGGGTTCCCAGTACTTC. Protein product: CASSSLTGGSQYF. The chain has TRBV6-5 and TRBJ2-5, with TRBD2 identical over 7 bases. The CDR3 consists of 13 residues. Per germline, CDR1 MNHEY and CDR2 SVGAGI. Germline trimming cut 4 bases from V and 9 bases from J; bases unmatched to any gene: 8.

The chain is built from TRBV11-1 and TRBJ1-1; TRBD1 matches 11 bases. The V and J ends lost 5 bases and 2 bases, in that order; junction bases with no gene match: 4. The CDR3 spans 15 residues. Germline V CDR1 and CDR2: SGHAT, FQDESV (reference sequence). The CDR3 loop reads CASSPGQGANTEAFF. The CDR3 DNA is TGTGCCAGCAGCCCCGGACAGGGGGCTAACACTGAAGCTTTCTTT.

The chain has TRBV6-1 and TRBJ2-1, with TRBD1 matching over 8 bases. V shed 0 bases, J shed 2 bases, and the junction held 0 bases outside the gene matches. Looked up from germline, CDR1 is MNHNS and CDR2 is SASEGT. CDR3 length: 15 amino acids. DNA for the CDR3: TGTGCCAGCAGTGAAGCACAGGGGGCCTACAATGAGCAGTTCTTC. Its translation is CASSEAQGAYNEQFF.

This clone has just a few counts. This chain uses TRBV11-2 with TRBJ2-1; D might be TRBD2 (7 bases). V lost 7 bases and J 6 bases, leaving 22 bases between the germline ends. Germline V gives CDR1 SGHAT, CDR2 FQNNGV. The CDR3 covers 16 residues. The CDR3 spells CASTLARGGPVNEQFF. The CDR3 DNA is TGTGCCAGCACCCTGGCCAGGGGAGGGCCGGTCAATGAGCAGTTCTTC.

J is TRBJ2-2 and V is TRBV6-1; 8 bases line up with TRBD1. The length of the CDR3 is 14 residues. From germline, CDR1 is MNHNS and CDR2 SASEGT. J gave up 8 bases and V 10 bases, and 12 bases lay outside the gene matches. The CDR3 reads CATQSGQGYGELFF. Here the CDR3 DNA reads TGTGCCACCCAAAGTGGACAGGGCTATGGGGAGCTGTTTTTT.

This rearrangement joins TRBV7-2 to TRBJ2-7; D call uncertain. The germline gives CDR1 SGHTA, CDR2 FQGNSA. Between the trimmed V and J ends, which lost 4 bases and 9 bases, there was a span of 16 bases. The CDR3 loop spans 13 amino acids. CDR3 bases: TGTGCCAGCAGCTCCCACGGGTTCGTGGGGCAGTACTTC. Its translation is CASSSHGFVGQYF.

This clone turned up a few times. This chain connects TRBV11-2 to TRBJ2-5; 7 bases agree with TRBD2. The end of the DNA aligns better with TRBJ2-7, so the J call may be wrong. This CDR3 comprises 16 residues. CDR1 and CDR2 (germline): SGHAT, FQNNGV. CDR3 sequence (DNA): TGTGCCAGCAGCCAAGAGGTGGGGCGGGGGTTCAACGAGCAGTACTTC. Translated, it gives CASSQEVGRGFNEQYF.

The V gene is TRBV13, the J gene TRBJ1-2; D is ambiguous. V was trimmed by 2 bases and J by 4 bases, leaving 5 bases between them. The CDR3 runs 12 residues. Germline values: CDR1 PRHDT, CDR2 FYEKMQ (reference sequence). CDR3 DNA: TGTGCCAGCAGCTTAAAGACCTATGGCTACACCTTC. Translating it yields CASSLKTYGYTF.

The chain links TRBV9 to TRBJ1-1, with 10 bases that match TRBD1. Germline assignment: CDR1 SGDLS and CDR2 YYNGEE. V dropped 0 bases and J dropped 4; count of bases not matched to a gene: 6. The CDR3 totals 16 residues. CDR3 region: CASSVAPGQGTTEAFF. The CDR3 nucleotides read TGTGCCAGCAGCGTAGCCCCGGGACAGGGGACCACTGAAGCTTTCTTT.

The chain couples TRBV19 to TRBJ1-6; 7 bases are a match to TRBD1. Germline V CDR1 and CDR2: LNHDA, SQIVND (reference sequence). The CDR3 is made up of 16 amino acids. Trimming at V came to 4 bases and at J to 10 bases, leaving 13 bases not matched to a gene. The CDR3 nucleotides are TGTGCCAGTAGTAAGTCCCGGGACAGTGGGATCTCACCCCTCCACTTT. This codes for CASSKSRDSGISPLHF.

The V and J genes are TRBV29-1 and TRBJ2-1, with D perhaps TRBD2 (6 bases). The CDR3 is 13 residues long. With 4 bases removed from V and 8 bases from J, the gap between germline ends came to 15 bases. The germline gives CDR1 SQVTM, CDR2 ANQGSEA. CDR3 DNA: TGCAGCGTTGCGGGACTCCGGCCAGATGAGCAGTTCTTC. Protein: CSVAGLRPDEQFF.

This chain connects TRBV7-2 to TRBJ1-2; the D is unclear. Trimming pared 5 bases from V and 3 bases from J, leaving 16 bases between. The CDR3 loop spans 15 amino acids. Per germline, CDR1 SGHTA and CDR2 FQGNSA. CDR3 nucleotides: TGTGCCAGCAGCCTAGGGCCGACCCCCGACTATGGCTACACCTTC. Protein: CASSLGPTPDYGYTF.

The CDR3 coding sequence is TGTGCCTGGAGTGTGGCCTCCGGACAGCCCCAGCATTTT. It translates to CAWSVASGQPQHF. This chain links TRBV30 with TRBJ1-5; D unclear. The CDR3 runs 13 residues. V lost 0 bases and J 7 bases, leaving 10 bases between the germline ends. Germline V CDR1 and CDR2: GTSNPN, SVGIG (reference sequence).

This rearrangement joins TRBV5-1 to TRBJ2-1; D is unresolved. Per the germline V gene, CDR1 is SGHRS and CDR2 is YFSETQ. The V end lost 0 bases, the J end lost 0 bases, and 10 bases lay between the germline ends. This CDR3 region has 16 residues. The CDR3 DNA reads as TGCGCCAGCAGCTTGGGGGCCCTCAGCTCCTACAATGAGCAGTTCTTC. Amino acid sequence: CASSLGALSSYNEQFF.

The chain couples TRBV6-1 to TRBJ2-1; maybe TRBD1 (5 bases). Deletions cut 7 bases from V and 4 bases from J, with 11 bases between. This CDR3 is 13 amino acids long. CDR1 MNHNS and CDR2 SASEGT come from the germline V gene. In DNA form, the CDR3 reads TGTGCCAGCATGCGCCAGGGATACAATGAGCAGTTCTTC. Its protein is CASMRQGYNEQFF.

The chain employs TRBV29-1 and TRBJ2-3; 11 positions agree with TRBD2. CDR1 is SQVTM, CDR2 ANQGSEA, per germline. V lost 7 bases, J lost 5 bases, and 11 bases stayed unmatched. CDR3 length equals 15 residues. The CDR3 sequence: CSGKLTSGGRDTQYF. CDR3 coding DNA: TGCAGCGGTAAACTAACTAGCGGGGGACGAGATACGCAGTATTTT.

This chain links TRBV25-1 with TRBJ2-7, with D perhaps matching TRBD2 (5 bases). The V gene lost 5 bases and the J gene lost 1 base, with 9 bases spanning the gap. Per the germline V gene, CDR1 is MGHDK and CDR2 is SYGVNS. The CDR3 contains 13 residues. CDR3 residues: CASSYRDSYEQYF. Written as DNA, the CDR3 is TGTGCCAGCAGTTATCGGGATTCCTACGAGCAGTACTTC.

The chain links TRBV10-3 to TRBJ2-7; no reliable D call. The CDR3 extends over 15 amino acids. V was trimmed by 3 bases and J by 3 bases, leaving 15 bases between them. Germline CDR1 and CDR2: ENHRY and SYGVKD. For the CDR3, the DNA is TGTGCCATCAGTGACTCGACTTCTCTAATCTACGAGCAGTACTTC. Residues: CAISDSTSLIYEQYF.

The chain has TRBV6-4 and TRBJ1-6; D is unclear. CDR3 length: 13 residues. Germline CDR1 and CDR2: MRHNA and SNTAGT. V was cut by 0 bases and J by 6 bases, with 3 bases left in between. The DNA for the CDR3 is TGTGCCAGCAGTGACTCGAGTAATTCACCCCTCCACTTT. It yields the protein CASSDSSNSPLHF.

Only one count was recorded for this clone. This chain connects TRBV7-3 to TRBJ2-1, with D possibly being TRBD2 (7 bases). Germline CDR1 SGHTA, CDR2 FQGTGA. The V and J ends lost 2 bases and 9 bases respectively, with 14 bases between them. This CDR3 spans 14 amino acids. CDR3 in amino acids: CASSLYAGASEQFF. Here the CDR3 DNA reads TGTGCCAGCAGCTTATACGCGGGGGCGAGTGAGCAGTTCTTC.

This clone was seen a handful of times. The chain uses TRBV1 and TRBJ2-3; the table's D call TRBD2 went unverified against the DNA. TRBV1 represents a pseudogene. The CDR3 contains 16 residues. CDR3 amino acids: CTSSQLAGGATDTQYF. In DNA form, the CDR3 reads TGCACCAGCAGCCAACTAGCGGGGGGGGCCACAGATACGCAGTATTTT.

On this clone itself: The junction and the germline gene differ at one end; a read error may be behind it. This rearrangement joins TRBV11-3 to TRBJ2-7, with a weak D call TRBD2 (5 bases). The CDR3 consists of 13 residues. In germline, CDR1 is SGHNT, CDR2 YENEEA. The CDR3 here is CASSLGTGSRVDF. In DNA form, the CDR3 reads TGTGCCAGCAGCTTAGGGACGGGGTCGCGGGTAGACTTC.

The chain couples TRBV27 to TRBJ1-1; the D is unclear. Trimming removed 7 bases at V and 6 bases at J, with 18 bases between. This CDR3 region has 14 residues. Per germline, CDR1 MNHEY and CDR2 SMNVEV (reference sequence). CDR3 DNA: TGTGCCAGCAAGGAGGGCAGGAGTTGGGCTGAAGCTTTCTTT. It encodes CASKEGRSWAEAFF.

This clone was counted between two and nine times. The V gene is TRBV7-6, the J gene TRBJ1-4; tentatively, D is TRBD1 (6 bases). Germline-derived CDR1 and CDR2 are SGHVS and FNYEAQ. Trimming left V 2 bases short and J 0 bases short, with 16 bases between. The length of the CDR3 is 18 residues. CDR3 in amino acids: CASSLNLQGPTTNEKLFF. The CDR3 DNA follows: TGTGCCAGCAGCTTAAACCTCCAGGGGCCCACAACTAATGAAAAACTGTTTTTT.

V gene TRBV6-5 combines with J gene TRBJ1-2; D ambiguous. Per germline, CDR1 MNHEY and CDR2 SVGAGI. The CDR3 runs to 13 residues. V gave up 0 bases and J gave up 12 bases, with 14 bases separating them. Here the CDR3 reads CASSYSPGMANTF. The DNA of the CDR3 is TGTGCCAGCAGTTACTCGCCGGGAATGGCTAACACCTTC.